This T cell receptor (beta chain) is drawn from a study of T cell changes during pregnancy in multiple sclerosis. V shed 0 bases and J shed 5 bases, with 8 bases lying between them. The CDR3 is 13 residues long. CDR1 and CDR2 (germline): SGDLS, YYNGEE. Only in-frame clones appear in the TCRdb table, and some are missing; sequencing was by immunoSEQ multiplex PCR. The sample records 130,000 or so clones, about 94% being singletons. This clone was detected once. The clonotype originates from a female donor with multiple sclerosis, enrolled in a pregnancy study. V gene TRBV9 combines with J gene TRBJ2-5; D ambiguous. The source material was peripheral blood, sampled before pregnancy. This CDR3 reads CASSVGPMETQYF. The CDR3 DNA reads as TGTGCCAGCAGCGTAGGGCCGATGGAGACCCAGTACTTC.